These T cell receptor beta chains were read from a single sample in a study of neoadjuvant anti-PD-1 for oral cavity cancer. This table comes from immunoSEQ multiplex PCR, and its TCRdb copy is limited to in-frame clones, with some not included. This table holds over 10,000 clones, roughly 60% found once. This sample comprised tumor tissue, obtained before nivolumab (anti-PD-1) treatment. Receptor source: a person between 35 and 79 years old with oral cavity squamous cell carcinoma. CDR3s include the opening cysteine and the closing phenylalanine or tryptophan. The D gene is left open where the match is weak. Not all rows give a size; the values are once, few, many and, for expanded clones, a class.

v_gene: TRBV9
abundance: NA
j_gene: TRBJ2-1
d_gene: TRBD2
CDR3aa: CASSLLAGAPYNEQFF
CDR3nt: TGTGCCAGCAGCCTTCTAGCGGGAGCCCCCTACAATGAGCAGTTCTTC

v_gene: TRBV7-9
abundance: few
j_gene: TRBJ2-7
d_gene: TRBD1
CDR3aa: CASSFQTGIYEQYF
CDR3nt: TGTGCCAGCAGCTTCCAGACAGGGATTTACGAGCAGTACTTC

v_gene: TRBV6-5
abundance: NA
j_gene: TRBJ2-1
d_gene: TRBD2
CDR3aa: CASSSPRAGGVDEQFF
CDR3nt: TGTGCCAGCAGTTCGCCTAGGGCGGGAGGTGTCGATGAGCAGTTCTTC

v_gene: TRBV6-6
abundance: few
j_gene: TRBJ1-4
d_gene: NA
CDR3aa: CASTFNEKLFF
CDR3nt: TGTGCCAGCACCTTTAACGAAAAACTGTTTTTT

v_gene: TRBV14
abundance: NA
j_gene: TRBJ2-1
d_gene: TRBD2
CDR3aa: CASSQDIPGGPGSYNEQFF
CDR3nt: TGTGCCAGCAGCCAAGATATACCGGGAGGGCCGGGCTCCTACAATGAGCAGTTCTTC

v_gene: TRBV28
abundance: NA
j_gene: TRBJ2-3
d_gene: TRBD1
CDR3aa: CASSPTGIRDTQYF
CDR3nt: TGTGCCAGCAGTCCGACAGGGATCAGAGATACGCAGTATTTT

v_gene: TRBV19
abundance: once
j_gene: TRBJ2-7
d_gene: NA
CDR3aa: CASSIDPNLREQYF
CDR3nt: TGTGCCAGTAGTATAGATCCGAATCTAAGAGAGCAGTACTTC

v_gene: TRBV7-7
abundance: NA
j_gene: TRBJ2-2
d_gene: NA
CDR3aa: CASSLDGLGELFF
CDR3nt: TGTGCTAGCAGCTTAGACGGACTCGGGGAGCTGTTTTTT

v_gene: TRBV23-1
abundance: medium-sized
j_gene: TRBJ2-1
d_gene: NA
CDR3aa: CASSQFRDEPYNEQFF
CDR3nt: TGCGCCAGCAGTCAATTCCGGGACGAGCCCTACAATGAGCAGTTCTTC

v_gene: TRBV6-4
abundance: NA
j_gene: TRBJ2-3
d_gene: NA
CDR3aa: CASSEALFGGTDTQYF
CDR3nt: TGTGCCAGCAGTGAAGCCCTCTTTGGGGGCACAGATACGCAGTATTTT

v_gene: TRBV28
abundance: NA
j_gene: TRBJ2-7
d_gene: NA
CDR3aa: CASSLIIGSSYEQYF
CDR3nt: TGTGCCAGCAGTTTGATAATAGGGAGCTCCTACGAGCAGTACTTC

v_gene: TRBV5-1
abundance: few
j_gene: TRBJ2-1
d_gene: NA
CDR3aa: CASSLGGGYNEQFF
CDR3nt: TGCGCCAGCAGCTTGGGGGGAGGTTACAATGAGCAGTTCTTC

v_gene: TRBV11-2
abundance: NA
j_gene: TRBJ2-7
d_gene: TRBD1
CDR3aa: CASSFRTGGDSGKYF
CDR3nt: TGTGCCAGCAGCTTCCGGACAGGGGGGGACTCAGGGAAGTACTTC

v_gene: TRBV6-1
abundance: NA
j_gene: TRBJ1-5
d_gene: NA
CDR3aa: CASSESGFNQPQHF
CDR3nt: TGTGCCAGCAGTGAGTCGGGTTTCAATCAGCCCCAGCATTTT

v_gene: TRBV2
abundance: few
j_gene: TRBJ2-7
d_gene: TRBD1
CDR3aa: CASKRTGPLYEQYF
CDR3nt: TGTGCCAGCAAGAGGACAGGACCTCTTTACGAGCAGTACTTC

v_gene: TRBV5-8
abundance: NA
j_gene: TRBJ1-3
d_gene: NA
CDR3aa: CASSLAQPFSGNTIYF
CDR3nt: TGTGCCAGCAGCTTGGCACAGCCATTCTCTGGAAACACCATATATTTT

v_gene: TRBV11-2
abundance: NA
j_gene: TRBJ2-5
d_gene: TRBD2
CDR3aa: CASSPAGGGVSETQYF
CDR3nt: TGTGCCAGCAGCCCCGCTGGGGGAGGGGTATCAGAGACCCAGTACTTC

v_gene: TRBV10-1
abundance: NA
j_gene: TRBJ2-6
d_gene: NA
CDR3aa: CASSPDAGANVLTF
CDR3nt: TGCGCCAGCAGTCCCGATGCTGGGGCCAACGTCCTGACTTTC

v_gene: TRBV2
abundance: NA
j_gene: TRBJ2-1
d_gene: NA
CDR3aa: CASRRADSYNEQFF
CDR3nt: TGTGCCAGCAGGCGGGCGGACTCCTACAATGAGCAGTTCTTC

v_gene: TRBV19
abundance: medium-sized
j_gene: TRBJ2-1
d_gene: NA
CDR3aa: CASSIYDNEQFF
CDR3nt: TGTGCCAGTAGTATTTACGACAATGAGCAGTTCTTC

v_gene: TRBV7-9
abundance: NA
j_gene: TRBJ2-2
d_gene: TRBD2
CDR3aa: CASSSPSGTNTGELFF
CDR3nt: TGTGCCAGCAGCTCCCCTAGCGGGACGAACACCGGGGAGCTGTTTTTT

v_gene: TRBV4-1
abundance: NA
j_gene: TRBJ2-1
d_gene: TRBD2
CDR3aa: CASSQDRDRGLAGGSGEQFF
CDR3nt: TGCGCCAGCAGCCAGGACCGGGACAGGGGACTAGCGGGAGGGTCGGGTGAGCAGTTCTTC

v_gene: TRBV10-3
abundance: NA
j_gene: TRBJ1-2
d_gene: NA
CDR3aa: CAISDGQRERSGYTF
CDR3nt: TGTGCCATCAGTGACGGACAGAGAGAAAGAAGTGGCTACACCTTC

v_gene: TRBV28
abundance: few
j_gene: TRBJ1-1
d_gene: NA
CDR3aa: CASSLALMNTEAFF
CDR3nt: TGTGCCAGCAGTTTGGCGCTCATGAACACTGAAGCTTTCTTT

v_gene: TRBV6-5
abundance: few
j_gene: TRBJ1-1
d_gene: NA
CDR3aa: CASSSRPTVEAFF
CDR3nt: TGTGCCAGCAGTTCCAGACCCACGGTTGAAGCTTTCTTT

v_gene: TRBV11-2
abundance: NA
j_gene: TRBJ1-5
d_gene: NA
CDR3aa: CASSLGGHRNQPQHF
CDR3nt: TGTGCCAGCAGCTTAGGAGGACATCGCAATCAGCCCCAGCATTTT

v_gene: TRBV19
abundance: NA
j_gene: TRBJ2-1
d_gene: NA
CDR3aa: CASSMAVYNEQFF
CDR3nt: TGTGCCAGTAGTATGGCTGTCTACAATGAGCAGTTCTTC

v_gene: TRBV4-2
abundance: NA
j_gene: TRBJ1-3
d_gene: NA
CDR3aa: CASSQVEGLAGNTIYF
CDR3nt: TGTGCCAGCAGCCAAGTTGAGGGGTTAGCTGGAAACACCATATATTTT

v_gene: TRBV6-1
abundance: NA
j_gene: TRBJ2-1
d_gene: NA
CDR3aa: CATVPPDHNEQFF
CDR3nt: TGTGCCACCGTCCCGCCCGACCACAATGAGCAGTTCTTC

v_gene: TRBV6-5
abundance: NA
j_gene: TRBJ2-1
d_gene: TRBD2
CDR3aa: CASSYRTSGNEQFF
CDR3nt: TGTGCCAGCAGTTACCGGACTAGCGGGAATGAGCAGTTCTTC

v_gene: TRBV19
abundance: NA
j_gene: TRBJ1-4
d_gene: TRBD1
CDR3aa: CASSPPGQGAANEKLFF
CDR3nt: TGTGCCAGTAGTCCTCCGGGACAGGGGGCAGCTAATGAAAAACTGTTTTTT

v_gene: TRBV5-6
abundance: NA
j_gene: TRBJ1-1
d_gene: TRBD1
CDR3aa: CASSFVGQATEAFF
CDR3nt: TGTGCCAGCAGCTTTGTAGGACAGGCAACTGAAGCTTTCTTT

v_gene: TRBV27
abundance: NA
j_gene: TRBJ2-1
d_gene: TRBD1
CDR3aa: CASSLEGQGQRGSYNEQFF
CDR3nt: TGTGCCAGCAGTTTAGAAGGACAGGGTCAACGAGGGTCCTACAATGAGCAGTTCTTC

v_gene: TRBV14
abundance: NA
j_gene: TRBJ1-2
d_gene: NA
CDR3aa: CASSQDRDDYGYTF
CDR3nt: TGTGCCAGCAGCCAAGACAGGGACGACTATGGCTACACCTTC

v_gene: TRBV4-1
abundance: once
j_gene: TRBJ1-2
d_gene: NA
CDR3aa: CASSQDGGVRGYTF
CDR3nt: TGCGCCAGCAGCCAAGATGGCGGGGTGAGAGGCTACACCTTC

v_gene: TRBV28
abundance: NA
j_gene: TRBJ1-1
d_gene: NA
CDR3aa: CASSFGRATEAFF
CDR3nt: TGTGCCAGCAGTTTTGGCCGAGCCACTGAAGCTTTCTTT

v_gene: TRBV5-4
abundance: few
j_gene: TRBJ1-2
d_gene: TRBD1
CDR3aa: CASSPSGQGYYGYTF
CDR3nt: TGTGCCAGCAGCCCCTCGGGACAGGGATACTATGGCTACACCTTC

v_gene: TRBV7-6
abundance: NA
j_gene: TRBJ2-1
d_gene: NA
CDR3aa: CASSSPEGLRESDEQFF
CDR3nt: TGTGCCAGCAGCTCCCCTGAGGGCCTGAGAGAGAGCGATGAGCAGTTCTTC

v_gene: TRBV25-1
abundance: few
j_gene: TRBJ2-7
d_gene: NA
CDR3aa: CASSELTYEQYF
CDR3nt: TGTGCCAGCAGTGAACTCACCTACGAGCAGTACTTC

v_gene: TRBV5-6
abundance: NA
j_gene: TRBJ2-5
d_gene: NA
CDR3aa: CASSAGLFGTQYF
CDR3nt: TGTGCCAGCAGCGCGGGCCTCTTCGGGACCCAGTACTTC

v_gene: TRBV7-6
abundance: NA
j_gene: TRBJ2-5
d_gene: NA
CDR3aa: CASSSGARGDQYF
CDR3nt: TGTGCCAGCAGCTCAGGGGCCAGGGGTGACCAGTACTTC

v_gene: TRBV5-6
abundance: NA
j_gene: TRBJ2-7
d_gene: NA
CDR3aa: CASSLRRVSYEQYF
CDR3nt: TGTGCCAGCAGCTTAAGACGAGTCTCCTACGAGCAGTACTTC

v_gene: TRBV7-9
abundance: NA
j_gene: TRBJ2-3
d_gene: NA
CDR3aa: CASHELDTQYF
CDR3nt: TGTGCCAGCCACGAGTTAGATACGCAGTATTTT

v_gene: TRBV6-5
abundance: NA
j_gene: TRBJ2-7
d_gene: NA
CDR3aa: CASGQTYEQYF
CDR3nt: TGTGCCAGCGGGCAGACCTACGAGCAGTACTTC

v_gene: TRBV11-2
abundance: few
j_gene: TRBJ2-7
d_gene: NA
CDR3aa: CASSPRDWTYEQYF
CDR3nt: TGTGCCAGCAGCCCCAGGGACTGGACCTACGAGCAGTACTTC

v_gene: TRBV5-4
abundance: NA
j_gene: TRBJ2-2
d_gene: NA
CDR3aa: CASSLDRATGGELFF
CDR3nt: TGTGCCAGCAGCTTGGATAGAGCGACGGGCGGGGAGCTGTTTTTT

v_gene: TRBV29-1
abundance: few
j_gene: TRBJ2-1
d_gene: NA
CDR3aa: CSVESPERNSYNEQFF
CDR3nt: TGCAGCGTTGAATCTCCCGAGCGCAATTCCTACAATGAGCAGTTCTTC

v_gene: TRBV7-3
abundance: few
j_gene: TRBJ2-5
d_gene: NA
CDR3aa: CASSGGRGETQYF
CDR3nt: TGTGCCAGCTCAGGAGGGAGGGGGGAGACCCAGTACTTC

v_gene: TRBV6-6
abundance: NA
j_gene: TRBJ2-1
d_gene: NA
CDR3aa: CASRPQGSAYNEQFF
CDR3nt: TGTGCCAGCAGACCTCAGGGGAGCGCCTACAATGAGCAGTTCTTC

v_gene: TRBV10-3
abundance: few
j_gene: TRBJ2-1
d_gene: NA
CDR3aa: CAIKGSTLHDEQFF
CDR3nt: TGTGCCATCAAAGGATCCACCTTACATGATGAGCAGTTCTTC

v_gene: TRBV7-9
abundance: once
j_gene: TRBJ2-7
d_gene: TRBD2
CDR3aa: CASTPGTSSYEQYF
CDR3nt: TGCGCCAGCACCCCCGGGACTAGCTCCTACGAGCAGTACTTC

v_gene: TRBV10-3
abundance: few
j_gene: TRBJ1-5
d_gene: NA
CDR3aa: CASAGGAGQPQHF
CDR3nt: TGTGCCTCGGCTGGGGGGGCGGGTCAGCCCCAGCATTTT

v_gene: TRBV9
abundance: NA
j_gene: TRBJ2-3
d_gene: TRBD1
CDR3aa: CASSVDGTAKTQYF
CDR3nt: TGTGCCAGCAGCGTAGATGGGACAGCAAAGACGCAGTATTTT

v_gene: TRBV10-3
abundance: once
j_gene: TRBJ1-1
d_gene: NA
CDR3aa: CAISERGAQLTEAFF
CDR3nt: TGTGCCATCAGTGAGAGAGGGGCCCAATTAACTGAAGCTTTCTTT

v_gene: TRBV19
abundance: NA
j_gene: TRBJ2-1
d_gene: TRBD2
CDR3aa: CASSMTSSSYNEQFF
CDR3nt: TGTGCCAGTAGTATGACTAGCAGCTCCTACAATGAGCAGTTCTTC

v_gene: TRBV5-6
abundance: NA
j_gene: TRBJ1-2
d_gene: NA
CDR3aa: CASRSGLSVSGYTF
CDR3nt: TGTGCCAGCAGAAGTGGGCTTTCGGTTTCTGGCTACACCTTC

v_gene: TRBV9
abundance: NA
j_gene: TRBJ2-1
d_gene: TRBD2
CDR3aa: CASSLAGVGVNEQFF
CDR3nt: TGTGCCAGCAGCCTAGCGGGAGTAGGAGTCAATGAGCAGTTCTTC

v_gene: TRBV7-2
abundance: NA
j_gene: TRBJ2-6
d_gene: NA
CDR3aa: CASSLMGTGANVLTF
CDR3nt: TGTGCCAGCAGCTTAATGGGGACTGGGGCCAACGTCCTGACTTTC

v_gene: TRBV7-2
abundance: NA
j_gene: TRBJ2-7
d_gene: NA
CDR3aa: CASSSRAVSSYEQYF
CDR3nt: TGTGCCAGCAGCTCCCGGGCGGTCAGCTCCTACGAGCAGTACTTC

v_gene: TRBV10-3
abundance: NA
j_gene: TRBJ2-1
d_gene: TRBD2
CDR3aa: CAISDLAGGFEQFF
CDR3nt: TGTGCCATCAGTGATTTAGCGGGAGGTTTTGAGCAGTTCTTC